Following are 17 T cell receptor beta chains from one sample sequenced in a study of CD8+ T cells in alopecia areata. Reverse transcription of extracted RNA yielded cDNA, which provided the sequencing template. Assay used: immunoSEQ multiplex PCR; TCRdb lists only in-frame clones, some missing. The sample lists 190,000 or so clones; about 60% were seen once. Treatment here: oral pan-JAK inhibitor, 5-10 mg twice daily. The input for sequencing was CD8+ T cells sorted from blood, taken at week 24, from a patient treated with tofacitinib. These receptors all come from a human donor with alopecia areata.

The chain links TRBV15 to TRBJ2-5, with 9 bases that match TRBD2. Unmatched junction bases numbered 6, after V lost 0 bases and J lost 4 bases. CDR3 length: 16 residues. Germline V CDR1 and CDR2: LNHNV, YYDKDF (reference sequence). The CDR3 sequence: CATSRDSSGDRETQYF. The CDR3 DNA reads TGTGCCACCAGCAGAGACTCTAGCGGGGATCGAGAGACCCAGTACTTC.

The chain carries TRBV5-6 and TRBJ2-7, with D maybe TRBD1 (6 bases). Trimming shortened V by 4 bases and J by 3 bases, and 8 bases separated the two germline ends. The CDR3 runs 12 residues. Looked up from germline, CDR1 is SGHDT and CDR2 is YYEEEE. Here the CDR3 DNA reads TGTGCCAGCAGCACAGGGAGCTACGAGCAGTACTTC. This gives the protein CASSTGSYEQYF. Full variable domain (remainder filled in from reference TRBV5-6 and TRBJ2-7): DAGVTQSPTHLIKTRGQQVTLRCSPKSGHDTVSWYQQALGQGPQFIFQYYEEEERQRGNFPDRFSGHQFPNYSSELNVNALLLGDSALYLCASSTGSYEQYFGPGTRLTVT.

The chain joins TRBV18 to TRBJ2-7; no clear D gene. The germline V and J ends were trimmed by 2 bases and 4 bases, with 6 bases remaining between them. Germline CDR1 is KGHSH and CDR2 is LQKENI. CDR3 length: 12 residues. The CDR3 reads CASSPDQYEQYF. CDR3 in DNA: TGTGCCAGCTCACCAGACCAATACGAGCAGTACTTC.

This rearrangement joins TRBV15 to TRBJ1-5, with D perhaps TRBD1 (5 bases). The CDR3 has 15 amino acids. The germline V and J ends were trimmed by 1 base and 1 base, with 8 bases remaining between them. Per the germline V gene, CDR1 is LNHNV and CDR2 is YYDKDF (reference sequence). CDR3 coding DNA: TGTGCCACCAGCAGAGCCCGGGGCAGCAATCAGCCCCAGCATTTT. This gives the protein CATSRARGSNQPQHF.

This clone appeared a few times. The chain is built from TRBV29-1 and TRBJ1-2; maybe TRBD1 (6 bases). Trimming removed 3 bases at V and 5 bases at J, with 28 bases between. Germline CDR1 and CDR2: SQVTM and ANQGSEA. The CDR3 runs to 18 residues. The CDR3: CSVDGGPYSRSGPYGYTF. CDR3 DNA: TGCAGCGTTGATGGGGGCCCTTACTCTCGATCGGGCCCGTATGGCTACACCTTC.

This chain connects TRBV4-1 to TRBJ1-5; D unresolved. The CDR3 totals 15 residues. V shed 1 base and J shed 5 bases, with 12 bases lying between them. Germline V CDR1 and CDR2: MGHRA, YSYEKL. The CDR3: CASSQVAASHQPQHF. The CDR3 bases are TGCGCCAGCAGCCAAGTGGCGGCCTCCCATCAGCCCCAGCATTTT.

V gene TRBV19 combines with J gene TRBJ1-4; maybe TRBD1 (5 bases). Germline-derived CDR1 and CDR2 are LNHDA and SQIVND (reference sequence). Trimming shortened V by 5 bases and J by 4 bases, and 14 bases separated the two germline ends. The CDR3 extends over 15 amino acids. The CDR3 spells CASSDRDPYNEKLFF. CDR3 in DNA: TGTGCCAGTAGTGACCGGGACCCCTATAATGAAAAACTGTTTTTT.

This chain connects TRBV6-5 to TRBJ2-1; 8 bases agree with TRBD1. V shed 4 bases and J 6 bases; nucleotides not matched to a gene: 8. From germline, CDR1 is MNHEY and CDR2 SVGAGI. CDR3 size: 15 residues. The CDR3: CASSLTGGPVNEQFF. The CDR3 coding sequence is TGTGCCAGCAGTTTAACAGGGGGTCCGGTCAATGAGCAGTTCTTC.

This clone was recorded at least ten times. CDR3 DNA sequence: TGTGCCAGCAGTGGCGGGGGGGCCGGGTCCAATGAGCAGTTCTTC. Translation: CASSGGGAGSNEQFF. The rearrangement links TRBV25-1 to TRBJ2-1; TRBD2 agrees at 9 bases. Germline CDR1 and CDR2: MGHDK and SYGVNS. The junction had 7 bases not matched to a gene; V was cut back by 4 bases and J by 6 bases. The CDR3 consists of 15 residues.

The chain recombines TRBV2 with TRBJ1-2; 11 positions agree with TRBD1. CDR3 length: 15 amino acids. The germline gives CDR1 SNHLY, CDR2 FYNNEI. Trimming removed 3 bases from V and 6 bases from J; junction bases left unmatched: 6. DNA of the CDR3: TGTGCCAGCAGTGATTCGGACAGGGGGCTTGATGGCTACACCTTC. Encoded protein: CASSDSDRGLDGYTF. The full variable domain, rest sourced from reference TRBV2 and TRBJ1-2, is EPEVTQTPSHQVTQMGQEVILRCVPISNHLYFYWYRQILGQKVEFLVSFYNNEISEKSEIFDDQFSVERPDGSNFTLKIRSTKLEDSAMYFCASSDSDRGLDGYTFGSGTRLTVV.

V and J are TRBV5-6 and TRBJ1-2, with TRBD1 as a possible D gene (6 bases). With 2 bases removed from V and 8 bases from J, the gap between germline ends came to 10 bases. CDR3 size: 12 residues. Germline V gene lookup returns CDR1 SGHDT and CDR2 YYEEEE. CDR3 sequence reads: CASSLDRLGYTF. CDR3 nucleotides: TGTGCCAGCAGCTTAGACAGGTTGGGCTACACCTTC. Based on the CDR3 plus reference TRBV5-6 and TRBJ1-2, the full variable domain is DAGVTQSPTHLIKTRGQQVTLRCSPKSGHDTVSWYQQALGQGPQFIFQYYEEEERQRGNFPDRFSGHQFPNYSSELNVNALLLGDSALYLCASSLDRLGYTFGSGTRLTVV.

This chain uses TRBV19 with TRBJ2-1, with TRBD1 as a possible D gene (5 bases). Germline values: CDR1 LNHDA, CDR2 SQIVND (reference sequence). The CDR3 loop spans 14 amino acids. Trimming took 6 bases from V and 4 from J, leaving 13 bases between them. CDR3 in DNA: TGTGCCAGTAGGACCTCAGGGAATTACAATGAGCAGTTCTTC. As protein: CASRTSGNYNEQFF.

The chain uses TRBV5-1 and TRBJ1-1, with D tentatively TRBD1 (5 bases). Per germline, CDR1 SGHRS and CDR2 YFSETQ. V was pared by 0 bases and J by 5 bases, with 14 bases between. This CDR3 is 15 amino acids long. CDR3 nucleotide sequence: TGCGCCAGCAGCTTGGCCGAGGGGAGGAGGACTGAAGCTTTCTTT. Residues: CASSLAEGRRTEAFF.

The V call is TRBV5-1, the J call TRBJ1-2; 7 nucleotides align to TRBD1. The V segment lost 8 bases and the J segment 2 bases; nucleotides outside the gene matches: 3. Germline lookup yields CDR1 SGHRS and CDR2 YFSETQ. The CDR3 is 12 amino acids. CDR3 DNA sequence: TGCGCCAGTACAGGGGACAACTATGGCTACACCTTC. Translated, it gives CASTGDNYGYTF.

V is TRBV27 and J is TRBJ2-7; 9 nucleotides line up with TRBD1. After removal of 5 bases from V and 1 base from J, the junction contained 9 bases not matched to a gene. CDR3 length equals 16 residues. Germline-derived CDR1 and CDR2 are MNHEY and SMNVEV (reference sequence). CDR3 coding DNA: TGTGCCAGCAGTCCAAGGACAGGGGAGAGGTCCTACGAGCAGTACTTC. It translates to CASSPRTGERSYEQYF.

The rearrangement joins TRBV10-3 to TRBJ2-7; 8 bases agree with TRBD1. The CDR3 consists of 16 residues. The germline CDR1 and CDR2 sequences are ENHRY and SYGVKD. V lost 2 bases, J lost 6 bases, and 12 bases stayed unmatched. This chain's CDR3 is CAISEMIAGRGLEQYF. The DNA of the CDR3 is TGTGCCATCAGTGAGATGATCGCGGGCAGGGGGCTCGAGCAGTACTTC.

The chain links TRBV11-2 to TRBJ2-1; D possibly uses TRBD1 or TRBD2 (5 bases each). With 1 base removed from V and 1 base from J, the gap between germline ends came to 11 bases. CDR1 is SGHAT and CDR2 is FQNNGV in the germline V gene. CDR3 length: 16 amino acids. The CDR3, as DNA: TGTGCCAGCAGCTTAGGGGCAGGGAGTTCCTACAATGAGCAGTTCTTC. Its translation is CASSLGAGSSYNEQFF.